The sequence of this TCR beta chain was determined in a study of identifying expanded T cells in peripheral blood. On this clone: What it recognizes is unknown.

The protocol was immunoSEQ multiplex PCR, while the TCRdb copy is restricted to in-frame clones and leaves out a portion. The sample includes approximately 110,000 clones, approximately 90% of them seen just once. Findings and caveats of the study: Roughly two-week clone count variance significantly increased as total template count grew.

The receptor's source is a person between 18 and 75 years old in good health. Sample: blood.

In nucleotides, the CDR3 is TGTGCCTGGAGTGCCCCGGAGAGCGACGCTGAAGCTTTCTTT. This sequence encodes CAWSAPESDAEAFF. The chain recombines TRBV30 with TRBJ1-1, with D unclear. CDR1 is GTSNPN, CDR2 SVGIG, per germline (reference sequence). This CDR3 comprises 14 residues. V dropped 1 base and J dropped 6 bases, with 15 bases sitting between them.